This T cell receptor beta chain was sequenced during a study of OX40 agonist ivuxolimab in advanced cancers. The cohort excluded patients with autoimmune disease history or systemic immunosuppression. Using immunoSEQ multiplex PCR, the repertoire was profiled, and TCRdb retains in-frame clones only, with some absent. The sample lists roughly 70,000 clones; approximately 84% were seen once. The sequenced sample was CD4+ or CD8+ T cells sorted from blood, obtained in a trial of the OX40 agonist ivuxolimab. The TCR comes from an adult with an advanced solid tumor such as melanoma, head and neck, liver or kidney cancer.

CDR3 DNA sequence: TGCGCCAGCAGCTTGGTACAGGGGAGTTACGAGCAGTACTTC. This translates into CASSLVQGSYEQYF. The rearrangement links TRBV5-1 to TRBJ2-5, with 7 nucleotides matching TRBD1. The end of the DNA aligns better with TRBJ2-7, so the J call may be wrong. The CDR3 covers 14 residues. Germline V gives CDR1 SGHRS, CDR2 YFSETQ.